This entry lists 14 T cell receptor beta chains sequenced from one sample in a study of tumor and adjacent non-tumor tissue in lung cancer (dated 2018 in TCRdb). Libraries came from multiplex PCR. The instrument given in TCRdb is Illumina HiSeq 2500. TCRbeta libraries were built by three rounds of nested PCR using primers (Table S4), following protocols modified from ARM-PCR. In TCRdb, the public reads were trimmed at Q25 with fastp and aligned with MiXCR, with productive beta chains retained. Records with the same CDR3 protein are collapsed into one entry carrying the most frequent genes and DNA. The sample contains 77,000 or so distinct CDR3 sequences, 76% of them found a single time. Around 38% of the sample rests with the top ten. RNA was isolated from bulk unsorted tissue, and RNA quality was assessed with a NanoDrop ND-1000 and an Agilent 2100. Distant non-tumor tissue taken more than 3 cm from the tumor edge was used as the normal lung sample.

The material sequenced was distant non-tumor lung tissue. These receptors all come from a man in his 70s with non-small cell lung cancer.

This clonotype came up many times. The chain uses TRBV5-1 and TRBJ2-7; D remains ambiguous. This CDR3 has 13 residues. Germline V gives CDR1 SGHRS, CDR2 YFSETQ. Trimming removed 4 bases at V and 3 bases at J, with 11 bases between. CDR3 loop: CASSRTVDYEQYF. The CDR3 region has the DNA TGCGCCAGCAGCCGAACAGTCGACTACGAGCAGTACTTC. Drawing the rest from reference TRBV5-1 and TRBJ2-7, the complete variable domain is KAGVTQTPRYLIKTRGQQVTLSCSPISGHRSVSWYQQTPGQGLQFLFEYFSETQRNKGNFPGRFSGRQFSNSRSEMNVSTLELGDSALYLCASSRTVDYEQYFGPGTRLTVT.

The CDR3 DNA sequence: TGTGCCAGCACTACTAAGACAGGGGGATCCTACGAGCAGTATTTT. It encodes CASTTKTGGSYEQYF. The rearrangement links TRBV6-2 or TRBV6-3 to TRBJ2-7; 9 nucleotides agree with TRBD1. Gene TRBJ2-3 matches the end of the DNA better, so the J call may be wrong. This CDR3 has 15 amino acids. CDR1 and CDR2 (germline): MNHEY, SVGEGT.

This clonotype occurred once. A read error may account for a junction end that differs from germline. The rearrangement joins TRBV6-6 to TRBJ1-3, with D unresolved. Germline-derived CDR1 and CDR2 are MNHNY and SVGAGI (reference sequence). The CDR3 loop spans 15 amino acids. The CDR3 spells CVSSAGLLSGNTIYF. The CDR3 DNA is TGTGTCAGCAGTGCCGGACTTCTCTCCGGAAACACCATATATTTT.

The V gene is TRBV7-9, the J gene TRBJ2-1; D remains ambiguous. This CDR3 comprises 17 residues. Germline CDR1 SEHNR, CDR2 FQNEAQ (reference sequence). Trimming cost V 6 bases and J 0 bases, with 18 bases left between them. The CDR3 nucleotides read TGTGCCAGCAGAGAAGACCTGCCTCTTTACTCCTACAATGAGCAGTTCTTC. Translating gives CASREDLPLYSYNEQFF.

In regard to this clonotype: This likely comes from a read error, as the CDR3 has no conserved phenylalanine or tryptophan at its end. Written as DNA, the CDR3 is TGTACCAACAGAACCGGGACAGGGAGATCTAATTCACCCCTCCACTAT. Its translation: CTNRTGTGRSNSPLHY. The V call is TRBV6-2 or TRBV6-3, the J call TRBJ1-6; 9 bases are a match to TRBD1. CDR1 is MNHEY, CDR2 SVGEGT, per germline. This CDR3 is 16 amino acids long.

This clonotype came up many times. V is TRBV5-6 and J is TRBJ1-2, with D hard to call. The germline V and J ends were trimmed by 3 bases and 4 bases, with 10 bases remaining between them. The CDR3 runs 13 residues. The germline gives CDR1 SGHDT, CDR2 YYEEEE. The CDR3 coding sequence is TGTGCCAGCAGCTCCAGTAGTCTCTATGGCTACACCTTC. It codes for CASSSSSLYGYTF.

This clonotype came up a few times. V is TRBV6-2 or TRBV6-3 and J is TRBJ1-1; D may be TRBD1 (6 bases). Germline V gene lookup returns CDR1 MNHEY and CDR2 SVGEGT. The CDR3 is 15 residues long. Trimming cost V 8 bases and J 8 bases, with 24 bases left between them. The CDR3 nucleotides read TGTGCCAGCCGACGTTTTGTGGGACACAGAAGAGAAGCTTTCTTT. Translating gives CASRRFVGHRREAFF.

This clonotype appeared many times. The J gene is TRBJ1-1, the V gene TRBV10-2, with 10 nucleotides matching TRBD1. Germline V gene data show CDR1 as WSHSY and CDR2 as SAAADI. The CDR3 contains 16 residues. Trimming at V came to 5 bases and at J to 4 bases, leaving 10 bases not matched to a gene. DNA of the CDR3: TGCGCCAGCAGTCCAGGGGACAGGGGAATGGGCACTGAAGCTTTCTTT. Translation gives CASSPGDRGMGTEAFF.

This rearrangement joins TRBV11-2 to TRBJ2-1; D might be TRBD2 (6 bases). V was shortened by 1 base and J by 9 bases, with 13 bases between the two germline ends. Germline V CDR1 and CDR2: SGHAT, FQNNGV. The CDR3 covers 14 residues. CDR3 sequence reads: CASSLAREASEQFF. The CDR3 DNA is TGTGCCAGCAGCTTAGCGAGGGAGGCCAGTGAGCAGTTCTTC. Complete variable domain (other parts from reference TRBV11-2 and TRBJ2-1): EAGVAQSPRYKIIEKRQSVAFWCNPISGHATLYWYQQILGQGPKLLIQFQNNGVVDDSQLPKDRFSAERLKGVDSTLKIQPAKLEDSAVYLCASSLAREASEQFFGPGTRLTVL.

The chain recombines TRBV6-6 with TRBJ1-5, with TRBD1 as a possible D gene (5 bases). The CDR3 runs to 18 residues. The germline V and J ends were trimmed by 1 base and 4 bases, with 20 bases remaining between them. CDR1 is MNHNY and CDR2 is SVGAGI in the germline V gene (reference sequence). CDR3 bases: TGTGCCAGCAGTTACTTCGGGTGTGGACATAATAGTAATCAGCCCCAGCATTTT. It codes for CASSYFGCGHNSNQPQHF.

In this sample, this clonotype turned up a few times. A much larger clonotype is one base distant, so this may be a read error. The chain links TRBV6-1 to TRBJ1-6; D remains unclear. The length of the CDR3 is 17 residues. Germline V gene lookup returns CDR1 MNHNS and CDR2 SASEGT. The DNA for the CDR3 is TGTACCAGCGGAAATATTGGCTTTAGCTCCTATAATTCACCCCTCCACTTT. This gives the protein CTSGNIGFSSYNSPLHF.

Remarks on this clonotype: Given a much more abundant clone one base away, this may be a read error. The J gene is TRBJ2-5, the V gene TRBV5-6; D possibly uses TRBD1 or TRBD2 (5 bases each). The germline CDR1 and CDR2 sequences are SGHDT and YYEEEE. This CDR3 contains 13 residues. The V gene lost 6 bases and the J gene lost 11 bases, with 20 bases spanning the gap. CDR3: CASTFRVSREQYF. The CDR3 DNA follows: TGTGCCAGCACCTTCAGGGTCTCGAGGGAGCAGTACTTC.

As regards this clonotype: Because it lacks the conserved phenylalanine or tryptophan at the end, this CDR3 is likely a read error. The chain combines TRBV28 with TRBJ2-3; tentative D call: TRBD2 (5 bases). The CDR3 runs to 14 residues. The germline gives CDR1 MDHEN, CDR2 SYDVKM. CDR3 nucleotides: TGTGCCAGCAGTTTTGTCGCGGGCACAAATACGCAGTATTTA. Amino acid sequence: CASSFVAGTNTQYL.

The chain employs TRBV11-2 and TRBJ1-1; unclear D gene. The CDR3 covers 12 residues. The germline CDR1 and CDR2 sequences are SGHAT and FQNNGV. Trimming left V 8 bases short and J 5 bases short, with 12 bases between. CDR3 nucleotides: TGTGCCAGCGCATTGAGTGGTACTGAAGCTTTCTTT. Protein: CASALSGTEAFF.